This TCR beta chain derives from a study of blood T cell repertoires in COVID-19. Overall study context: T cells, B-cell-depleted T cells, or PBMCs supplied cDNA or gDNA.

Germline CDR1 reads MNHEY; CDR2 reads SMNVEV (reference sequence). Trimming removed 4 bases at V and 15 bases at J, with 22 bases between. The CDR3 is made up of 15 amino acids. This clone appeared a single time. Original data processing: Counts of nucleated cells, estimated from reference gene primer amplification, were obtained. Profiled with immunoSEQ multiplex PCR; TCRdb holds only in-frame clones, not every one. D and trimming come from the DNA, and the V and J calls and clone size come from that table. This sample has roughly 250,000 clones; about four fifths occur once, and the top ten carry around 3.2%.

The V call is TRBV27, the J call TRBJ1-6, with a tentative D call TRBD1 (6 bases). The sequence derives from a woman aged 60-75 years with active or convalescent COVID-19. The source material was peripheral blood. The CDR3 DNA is TGTGCCAGCAGTTCCGAAAGACAGGCGAGGTTAGTCCTCCACTTT. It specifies CASSSERQARLVLHF.